The rows below give T cell receptor beta chains drawn from one sample of a study of cytomegalovirus exposure and HLA in healthy donors. Assay: immunoSEQ multiplex PCR; the TCRdb copy retains only in-frame clones and omits some. The sample shows 100,000 to 150,000 clones, 15% to 20% of them seen only once. Sequencing used PBMCs. These receptors were obtained from a female donor in good health and CMV-seropositive. Both conserved end residues are part of each CDR3. The D gene is left open where the match is weak. A clone size is listed for some rows: how often the clone was seen (once, few, many), or a class if it is expanded.

TRBV4-1	TRBJ2-1	.	once	TGCGCCAGCAGCCGACCGGGAACTTTGCATGAGCAGTTCTTC	CASSRPGTLHEQFF
TRBV7-9	TRBJ2-3	.	.	TGTGCCAGCAGCTTAGGATTTGGCCCAGATACGCAGTATTTT	CASSLGFGPDTQYF
TRBV5-1	TRBJ1-2	.	.	TGCGCCAGCAGCTTGGATCGGGATAACTATGGCTACACCTTC	CASSLDRDNYGYTF
TRBV7-2	TRBJ1-2	TRBD1	few	TGTGCCAGCAGTCAGGGACCGGGACAGGGCCTCTATGGCTACACCTTC	CASSQGPGQGLYGYTF
TRBV5-1	TRBJ1-1	TRBD1	.	TGCGCCAGCAGCCCGGACAGGGGCGGCGTTCGCACTGAAGCTTTCTTT	CASSPDRGGVRTEAFF
TRBV6-5	TRBJ1-1	.	.	TGTGCCAGCAGATTTGGTTTGCGCAACACTGAAGCTTTCTTT	CASRFGLRNTEAFF
TRBV7-9	TRBJ2-3	TRBD2	.	TGTGCCAGCAGCTGGATAGCGGGAAGCACAGATACGCAGTATTTT	CASSWIAGSTDTQYF
TRBV7-3	TRBJ2-7	.	few	TGTGCCAGCAGCTTAAGCGGGAACTACGAGCAGTACTTC	CASSLSGNYEQYF
TRBV11-3	TRBJ2-3	.	few	TGTGCCAGCAGCTTAGCGACCCAAGAACGGGTCCGGTCAGATACGCAGTATTTT	CASSLATQERVRSDTQYF
TRBV27	TRBJ1-2	TRBD1	.	TGTGCCAGCAGTTTAAGGGTCGGGACAGTCTATGGCTACACCTTC	CASSLRVGTVYGYTF
TRBV5-6	TRBJ2-5	.	.	TGTGCCAGCAGCTTGGATTCGGGAGAGACCCAGTACTTC	CASSLDSGETQYF
TRBV5-1	TRBJ2-3	.	.	TGCGCCAGCAGCTTGACTACAGATACGCAGTATTTT	CASSLTTDTQYF
TRBV15	TRBJ2-5	.	few	TGTGCCACCAGCAGTAACCGGAGATCGGAGACCCAGTACTTC	CATSSNRRSETQYF
TRBV5-6	TRBJ2-5	.	.	TGTGCCAGCAGCTTGGAGGCTCTCAGGAGGGTGGGAGAGACCCAGTACTTC	CASSLEALRRVGETQYF
TRBV6-5	TRBJ2-2	TRBD1	.	TGTGCCAGCAGTTACCTTGGACAGGGGAGTGGGGAGCTGTTTTTT	CASSYLGQGSGELFF
TRBV6-5	TRBJ2-7	TRBD2	.	TGTGCCACAACACGGGGGGGCCCCTACGAGCAGTACTTC	CATTRGGPYEQYF
TRBV7-2	TRBJ2-7	TRBD2	.	TGTGCCAGCAGCTTAGTCGCAGCGGGGTTTAGCTCCTACGAGCAGTACTTC	CASSLVAAGFSSYEQYF
TRBV6-6	TRBJ2-3	.	.	TGTGCCAGCAGGCACAGGGCCCTCACAGATACGCAGTATTTT	CASRHRALTDTQYF
TRBV2	TRBJ2-7	.	.	TGTGCCAGCAGTGAAGGACTTCTTTCGGCCTACGAGCAGTACTTC	CASSEGLLSAYEQYF
TRBV5-1	TRBJ2-5	TRBD2	.	TGCGCCAGCAGCATTGGACTAGCGGGAGGGGAAGAGACCCAGTACTTC	CASSIGLAGGEETQYF
TRBV4-1	TRBJ1-1	TRBD1	few	TGCGCCAGCAGCCAAGAGGCAGGGGGAAACACTGAAGCTTTCTTT	CASSQEAGGNTEAFF
TRBV28	TRBJ1-3	.	few	TGTGCCAGCACGAGCTCTGGAAACACCATATATTTT	CASTSSGNTIYF
TRBV28	TRBJ1-1	TRBD1	.	TGTGCCAGCAGCAAATGGACAGGGGTGAACACTGAAGCTTTCTTT	CASSKWTGVNTEAFF
TRBV6-5	TRBJ1-1	.	.	TGTGCCAGCAGTTACTCCTGGGGGGGTAGCGGCACTGAAGCTTTCTTT	CASSYSWGGSGTEAFF